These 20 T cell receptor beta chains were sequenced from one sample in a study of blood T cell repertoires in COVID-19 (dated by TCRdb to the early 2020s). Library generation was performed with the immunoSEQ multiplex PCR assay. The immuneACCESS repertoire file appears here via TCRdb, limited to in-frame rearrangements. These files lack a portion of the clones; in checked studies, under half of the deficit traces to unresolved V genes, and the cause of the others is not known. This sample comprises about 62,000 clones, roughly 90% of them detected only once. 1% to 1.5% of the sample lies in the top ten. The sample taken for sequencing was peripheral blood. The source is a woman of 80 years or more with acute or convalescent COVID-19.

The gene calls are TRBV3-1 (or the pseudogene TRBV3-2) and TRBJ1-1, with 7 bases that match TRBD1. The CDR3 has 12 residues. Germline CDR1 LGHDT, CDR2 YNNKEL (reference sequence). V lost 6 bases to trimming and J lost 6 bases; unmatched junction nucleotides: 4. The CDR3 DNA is TGTGCCAGCAGTCAGCAGGGGGCTGAAGCTTTCTTT. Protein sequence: CASSQQGAEAFF.

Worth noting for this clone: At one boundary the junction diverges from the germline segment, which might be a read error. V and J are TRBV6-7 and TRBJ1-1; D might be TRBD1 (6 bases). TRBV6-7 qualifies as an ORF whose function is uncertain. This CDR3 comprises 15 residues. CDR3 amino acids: CASTYWRGGNTEAFF. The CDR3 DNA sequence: TGTGCCAGCACTTACTGGAGGGGGGGGAACACTGAAGCTTTCTTT.

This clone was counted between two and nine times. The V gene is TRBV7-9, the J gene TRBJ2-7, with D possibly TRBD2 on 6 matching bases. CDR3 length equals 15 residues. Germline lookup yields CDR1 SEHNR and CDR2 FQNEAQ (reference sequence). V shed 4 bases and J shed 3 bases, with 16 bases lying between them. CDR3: CASSSWAGLGYEQYF. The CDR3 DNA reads TGTGCCAGCAGCTCCTGGGCGGGGCTAGGCTACGAGCAGTACTTC.

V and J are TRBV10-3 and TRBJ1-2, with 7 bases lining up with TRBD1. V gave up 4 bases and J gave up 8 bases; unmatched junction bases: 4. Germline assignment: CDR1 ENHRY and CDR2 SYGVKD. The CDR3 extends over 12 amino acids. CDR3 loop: CAISGGTAGYTF. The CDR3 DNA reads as TGTGCCATCAGTGGGGGGACAGCCGGCTACACCTTC.

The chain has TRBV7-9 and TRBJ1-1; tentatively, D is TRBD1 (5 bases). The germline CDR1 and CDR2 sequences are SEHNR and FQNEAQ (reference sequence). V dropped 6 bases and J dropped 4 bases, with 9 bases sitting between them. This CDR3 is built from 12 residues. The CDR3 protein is CASSQRGTEAFF. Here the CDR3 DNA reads TGTGCCAGCAGTCAAAGGGGCACTGAAGCTTTCTTT.

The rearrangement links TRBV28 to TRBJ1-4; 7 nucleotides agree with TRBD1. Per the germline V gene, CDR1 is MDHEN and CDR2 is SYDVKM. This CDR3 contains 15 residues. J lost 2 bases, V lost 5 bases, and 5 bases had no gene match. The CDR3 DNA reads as TGTGCCAGCAGTCCAACAGGGGCCACTAATGAAAAACTGTTTTTT. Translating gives CASSPTGATNEKLFF.

CDR3 sequence (DNA): TGTGCCAGCACCAAAGGAAGGCAGGGGGCTGAAGCTTTCTTT. It yields the protein CASTKGRQGAEAFF. This rearrangement joins TRBV6-5 to TRBJ1-1; TRBD1 matches at 7 bases. Per germline, CDR1 MNHEY and CDR2 SVGAGI. V lost 7 bases and J lost 6; bases outside the gene matches: 11. The CDR3 runs to 14 residues.

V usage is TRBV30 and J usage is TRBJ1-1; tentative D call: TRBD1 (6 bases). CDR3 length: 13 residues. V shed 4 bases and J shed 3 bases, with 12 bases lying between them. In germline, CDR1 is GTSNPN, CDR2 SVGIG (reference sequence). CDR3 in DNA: TGTGCCTGGAACCGAAACAGGGACACTGAAGCTTTCTTT. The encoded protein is CAWNRNRDTEAFF.

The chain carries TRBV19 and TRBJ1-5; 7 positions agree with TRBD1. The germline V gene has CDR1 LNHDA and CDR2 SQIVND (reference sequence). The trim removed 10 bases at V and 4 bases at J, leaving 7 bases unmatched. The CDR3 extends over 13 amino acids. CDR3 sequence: CATLGGPNQPQHF. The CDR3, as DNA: TGTGCCACATTAGGGGGCCCGAATCAGCCCCAGCATTTT.

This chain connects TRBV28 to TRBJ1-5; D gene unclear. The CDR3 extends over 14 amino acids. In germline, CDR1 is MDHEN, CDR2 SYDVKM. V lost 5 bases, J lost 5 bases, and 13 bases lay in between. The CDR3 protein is CASSLSGGDQPQHF. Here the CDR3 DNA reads TGTGCCAGCAGTCTGAGCGGAGGCGATCAGCCCCAGCATTTT.

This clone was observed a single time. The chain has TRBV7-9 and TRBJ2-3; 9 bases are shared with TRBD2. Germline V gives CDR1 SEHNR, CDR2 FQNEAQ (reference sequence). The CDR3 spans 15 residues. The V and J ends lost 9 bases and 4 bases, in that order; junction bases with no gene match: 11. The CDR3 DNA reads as TGTGCCAGGGCGAAACTAGCGGGTTCTGCAGATACGCAGTATTTT. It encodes CARAKLAGSADTQYF.

The CDR3 DNA sequence: TGTGCCAGCAGTGGGAGAGGACTAGCGGGAGTAGGCGAGCAGTACTTC. Encoded protein: CASSGRGLAGVGEQYF. V gene TRBV2 combines with J gene TRBJ2-7; TRBD2 aligns across 13 bases. Germline assignment: CDR1 SNHLY and CDR2 FYNNEI. The CDR3 contains 16 residues. V lost 4 bases, J lost 6 bases, and 9 bases stayed unmatched.

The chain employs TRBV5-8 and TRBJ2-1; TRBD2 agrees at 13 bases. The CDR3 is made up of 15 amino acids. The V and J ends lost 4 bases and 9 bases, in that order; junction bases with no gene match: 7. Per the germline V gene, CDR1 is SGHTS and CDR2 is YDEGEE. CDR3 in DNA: TGTGCCAGCAGCGGATGGACTAGCGGGAGTGGTGAGCAGTTCTTC. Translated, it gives CASSGWTSGSGEQFF.

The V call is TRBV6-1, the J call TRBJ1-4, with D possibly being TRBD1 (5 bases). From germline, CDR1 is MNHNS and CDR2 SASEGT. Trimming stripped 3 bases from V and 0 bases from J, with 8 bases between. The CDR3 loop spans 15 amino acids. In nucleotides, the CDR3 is TGTGCCAGCAGTGACAGGGCTGCAACTAATGAAAAACTGTTTTTT. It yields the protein CASSDRAATNEKLFF.

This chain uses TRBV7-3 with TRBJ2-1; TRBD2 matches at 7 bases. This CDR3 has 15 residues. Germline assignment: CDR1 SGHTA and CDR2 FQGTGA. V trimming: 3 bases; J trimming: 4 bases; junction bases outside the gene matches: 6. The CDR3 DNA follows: TGTGCCAGCAGCTTCGCCCCAGCGGGGTACAATGAGCAGTTCTTC. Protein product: CASSFAPAGYNEQFF.

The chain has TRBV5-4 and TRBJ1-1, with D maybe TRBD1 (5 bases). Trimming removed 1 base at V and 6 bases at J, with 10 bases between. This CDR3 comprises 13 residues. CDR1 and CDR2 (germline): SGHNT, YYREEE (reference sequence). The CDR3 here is CASSLQGNPEAFF. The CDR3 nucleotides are TGTGCCAGCAGCTTGCAGGGTAACCCTGAAGCTTTCTTT.

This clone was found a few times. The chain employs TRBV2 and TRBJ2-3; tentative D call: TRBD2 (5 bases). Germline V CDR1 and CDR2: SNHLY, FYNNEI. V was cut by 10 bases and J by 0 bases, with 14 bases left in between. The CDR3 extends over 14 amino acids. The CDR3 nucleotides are TGTGCCACCGGACTGCAGCCTAGCACAGATACGCAGTATTTT. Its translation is CATGLQPSTDTQYF.

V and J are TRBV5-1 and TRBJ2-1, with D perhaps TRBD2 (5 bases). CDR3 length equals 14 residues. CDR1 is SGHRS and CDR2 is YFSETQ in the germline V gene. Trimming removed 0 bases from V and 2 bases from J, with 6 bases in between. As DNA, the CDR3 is TGCGCCAGCAGCTTGGGGGGAGCCTACAATGAGCAGTTCTTC. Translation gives CASSLGGAYNEQFF.

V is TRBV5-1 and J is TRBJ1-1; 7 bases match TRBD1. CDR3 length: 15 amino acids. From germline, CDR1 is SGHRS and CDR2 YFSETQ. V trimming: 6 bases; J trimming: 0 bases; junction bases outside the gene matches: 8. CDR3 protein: CASTIPGQMNTEAFF. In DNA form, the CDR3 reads TGCGCCAGCACAATCCCGGGACAGATGAACACTGAAGCTTTCTTT.

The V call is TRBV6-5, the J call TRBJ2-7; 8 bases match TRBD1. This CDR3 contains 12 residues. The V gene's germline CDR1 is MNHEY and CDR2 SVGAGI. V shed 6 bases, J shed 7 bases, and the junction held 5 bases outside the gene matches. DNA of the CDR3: TGTGCCAGCAGCCGACAGGGGTGGGAGCAGTACTTC. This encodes CASSRQGWEQYF.